The 21 T cell receptor beta chains in this list originate from one sample, sequenced in a study of T cells in localized non-small cell lung cancer. The table came from immunoSEQ multiplex PCR; TCRdb's copy has only in-frame clones and leaves some out. The sample consists of about 24,000 clones, roughly four fifths of them appearing once. This sample comprised PBMCs, obtained before any cancer treatment. Every receptor here comes from a man aged 40-75 years with stage II lung adenocarcinoma.

This clone occurred once. The chain recombines TRBV7-3 with TRBJ2-1; D is unresolved. CDR3 size: 11 residues. V shed 8 bases and J shed 7 bases, with 9 bases lying between them. CDR1 and CDR2 from the germline V gene are SGHTA and FQGTGA. CDR3 DNA: TGTGCCAGCGGTCTAGGGAATGAGCAGTTCTTC. Translated, it gives CASGLGNEQFF.

This clone was counted a few times. The rearrangement uses TRBV19 and TRBJ1-5; unclear D gene. Germline lookup yields CDR1 LNHDA and CDR2 SQIVND (reference sequence). The CDR3 runs 12 residues. V was clipped by 3 bases and J by 6 bases, with 6 bases between them. The CDR3 loop is CASSMVSQPQHF. As DNA, the CDR3 is TGTGCCAGTAGTATGGTTTCTCAGCCCCAGCATTTT.

This chain uses TRBV30 with TRBJ1-3; D unresolved. Germline loops: CDR1 GTSNPN, CDR2 SVGIG (reference sequence). V lost 1 base and J 0 bases, leaving 7 bases between the germline ends. CDR3 size: 14 residues. The CDR3 protein is CAWSEGISGNTIYF. CDR3 in DNA: TGTGCCTGGAGTGAGGGCATCTCTGGAAACACCATATATTTT. Full variable domain (remainder filled in from reference TRBV30 and TRBJ1-3): SQTIHQWPATLVQPVGSPLSLECTVEGTSNPNLYWYRQAAGRGLQLLFYSVGIGQISSEVPQNLSASRPQDRQFILSSKKLLLSDSGFYLCAWSEGISGNTIYFGEGSWLTVV.

This clone appeared once. The chain carries TRBV28 and TRBJ1-4, with D tentatively TRBD1 (6 bases). The germline V gene has CDR1 MDHEN and CDR2 SYDVKM. V was cut by 5 bases and J by 6 bases, with 16 bases left in between. This CDR3 has 15 residues. The chain's CDR3 is CASSRKRGVDEKLFF. The CDR3 DNA is TGTGCCAGCAGTCGTAAGAGGGGGGTCGATGAAAAACTGTTTTTT. Using reference TRBV28 and TRBJ1-4 for the parts outside the CDR3, the full variable domain is DVKVTQSSRYLVKRTGEKVFLECVQDMDHENMFWYRQDPGLGLRLIYFSYDVKMKEKGDIPEGYSVSREKKERFSLILESASTNQTSMYLCASSRKRGVDEKLFFGSGTQLSVL.

This chain uses TRBV7-2 with TRBJ2-1; 10 bases are a match to TRBD2. Trimming took 5 bases from V and 9 from J; bases not matched to a gene: 13. Germline values: CDR1 SGHTA, CDR2 FQGNSA. The CDR3 has 16 residues. The CDR3 sequence: CASSIGASGSLGEQFF. The DNA for the CDR3 is TGTGCCAGCAGCATAGGGGCTAGCGGGAGTCTTGGTGAGCAGTTCTTC.

The rearrangement joins TRBV30 to TRBJ2-1; perhaps TRBD2 as D (6 bases). The CDR3 is made up of 14 amino acids. Germline loops: CDR1 GTSNPN, CDR2 SVGIG (reference sequence). The V and J ends lost 3 bases and 8 bases respectively, with 17 bases between them. CDR3 region: CAWRGAGTLDEQFF. DNA for the CDR3: TGTGCCTGGAGAGGTGCGGGGACGTTGGATGAGCAGTTCTTC.

The CDR3 DNA is TGTGCCAGCAGCCTAGCGGGAGTGGTGGAGACCCAGTACTTC. Amino acids: CASSLAGVVETQYF. The chain recombines TRBV6-6 with TRBJ2-5; 10 bases line up with TRBD2. J lost 5 bases, V lost 6 bases, and 6 bases had no gene match. CDR1 is MNHNY and CDR2 is SVGAGI in the germline V gene (reference sequence). CDR3 size: 14 residues.

This clone was found a few times. The chain is built from TRBV7-8 and TRBJ2-3; D call uncertain. CDR1 is SGHVS and CDR2 is FQNEAQ in the germline V gene. V dropped 2 bases and J dropped 2 bases, with 8 bases sitting between them. This CDR3 is built from 14 residues. The CDR3 DNA reads TGTGCCAGCAGCTTAATATCCCCCACAGATACGCAGTATTTT. This sequence encodes CASSLISPTDTQYF.

The V gene is TRBV5-4, the J gene TRBJ1-2; tentative D call: TRBD1 (6 bases). The CDR3 has 15 amino acids. Germline loops: CDR1 SGHNT, CDR2 YYREEE (reference sequence). Trimming took 6 bases from V and 4 from J, leaving 19 bases between them. CDR3 sequence reads: CASTPITGGTYGYTF. The CDR3 DNA reads as TGTGCCAGCACCCCAATAACTGGGGGCACCTATGGCTACACCTTC.

The chain employs TRBV7-2 and TRBJ1-5, with a possible D match to TRBD1 (5 bases). Germline V lookup: CDR1 SGHTA, CDR2 FQGNSA. Between the trimmed V and J ends, which lost 1 base and 0 bases, there was a span of 16 bases. This CDR3 contains 18 residues. The CDR3 region is CASSLELLGDNSNQPQHF. In nucleotides, the CDR3 is TGTGCCAGCAGCTTAGAATTATTGGGGGATAATAGCAATCAGCCCCAGCATTTT.

The V call is TRBV27, the J call TRBJ2-1; 7 nucleotides line up with TRBD1. The CDR3 is 16 residues long. Trimming removed 4 bases from V and 2 bases from J; junction bases left unmatched: 8. Germline values: CDR1 MNHEY, CDR2 SMNVEV (reference sequence). In nucleotides, the CDR3 is TGTGCCAGCAGTTCCTCCGGGACAGCTACCTACAATGAGCAGTTCTTC. Encoded protein: CASSSSGTATYNEQFF.

The V and J genes are TRBV5-1 and TRBJ2-1; D remains unclear. Germline CDR1 is SGHRS and CDR2 is YFSETQ. CDR3 length: 15 residues. V was cut by 3 bases and J by 7 bases, with 17 bases left in between. The chain's CDR3 is CASSSTPPVLNEQFF. DNA of the CDR3: TGCGCCAGCAGCTCCACCCCCCCCGTCTTGAATGAGCAGTTCTTC. Supplemented by reference TRBV5-1 and TRBJ2-1, the full variable domain reads KAGVTQTPRYLIKTRGQQVTLSCSPISGHRSVSWYQQTPGQGLQFLFEYFSETQRNKGNFPGRFSGRQFSNSRSEMNVSTLELGDSALYLCASSSTPPVLNEQFFGPGTRLTVL.

The gene calls are TRBV4-2 and TRBJ1-3; 7 nucleotides agree with TRBD1. V trimming: 4 bases; J trimming: 0 bases; junction bases outside the gene matches: 6. Germline loops: CDR1 LGHNA, CDR2 YNFKEQ. This CDR3 has 16 residues. CDR3 protein: CASSRETGRSGNTIYF. The DNA of the CDR3 is TGTGCCAGCAGCCGAGAGACAGGGCGCTCTGGAAACACCATATATTTT.

V is TRBV2 and J is TRBJ1-1; D is perhaps TRBD1 (6 bases). CDR3 length equals 14 residues. CDR1 SNHLY and CDR2 FYNNEI come from the germline V gene. Trimming shortened V by 6 bases and J by 1 base, and 12 bases separated the two germline ends. Written as DNA, the CDR3 is TGTGCCAGCAGCCAGACAGGAGCGAACACTGAAGCTTTCTTT. Translating it yields CASSQTGANTEAFF.

J is TRBJ2-5 and V is TRBV27; 10 bases line up with TRBD2. The CDR3 has 15 residues. The V gene end was trimmed by 6 bases and the J gene end by 0 bases; junction bases not matched to a gene: 4. CDR1 MNHEY and CDR2 SMNVEV come from the germline V gene (reference sequence). CDR3 protein: CASRGLAENQETQYF. In DNA, the CDR3 is TGTGCCAGCAGAGGACTAGCGGAGAACCAAGAGACCCAGTACTTC.

The chain carries TRBV30 and TRBJ2-7; D perhaps matches TRBD1 (6 bases). Germline-derived CDR1 and CDR2 are GTSNPN and SVGIG (reference sequence). This CDR3 has 14 amino acids. Trimming took 3 bases from V and 6 from J, leaving 18 bases between them. CDR3 protein: CAWRGRSQGFEQYF. The CDR3 nucleotides read TGTGCCTGGAGGGGTAGAAGTCAGGGGTTCGAGCAGTACTTC.

Relative to its sample, this clone is medium-sized. This chain links TRBV2 with TRBJ2-7, with D perhaps being TRBD1 or TRBD2 (5 bases each). The length of the CDR3 is 14 residues. Germline assignment: CDR1 SNHLY and CDR2 FYNNEI. Trimming removed 6 bases at V and 6 bases at J, with 18 bases between. In DNA, the CDR3 is TGTGCCAGCAGAGGGACCTCAGGGTCTCCCGAGCAGTACTTC. Amino acids: CASRGTSGSPEQYF.

This sequence joins TRBV10-3 and TRBJ2-1; 7 bases map to TRBD1. Germline CDR1 and CDR2: ENHRY and SYGVKD. The CDR3 is 13 residues long. Unmatched junction bases numbered 5, after V lost 10 bases and J lost 2 bases. CDR3 residues: CATDQGAYNEQFF. In DNA form, the CDR3 reads TGTGCCACCGACCAGGGGGCCTACAATGAGCAGTTCTTC.

This clone was seen a few times. The chain has TRBV10-3 and TRBJ2-7; a possible D gene is TRBD2 (5 bases). This CDR3 spans 14 amino acids. The germline V and J ends were trimmed by 6 bases and 2 bases, with 14 bases remaining between them. Germline-derived CDR1 and CDR2 are ENHRY and SYGVKD. CDR3 in amino acids: CAIRPADGAYEQYF. The CDR3 DNA sequence: TGTGCCATCAGACCAGCGGACGGGGCCTACGAGCAGTACTTC.

The chain couples TRBV7-6 to TRBJ2-3; D gene unclear. CDR3 length equals 13 residues. The germline CDR1 and CDR2 sequences are SGHVS and FNYEAQ. Between the trimmed V and J ends, which lost 8 bases and 1 base, there was a span of 10 bases. The CDR3 bases are TGTGCCAGCGCCAGAACAGGCACAGATACGCAGTATTTT. The encoded protein is CASARTGTDTQYF.

The V gene is TRBV2, the J gene TRBJ1-1; maybe TRBD1 (6 bases). This CDR3 is 14 amino acids long. Germline V gene lookup returns CDR1 SNHLY and CDR2 FYNNEI. Trimming cost V 4 bases and J 3 bases, with 12 bases left between them. CDR3 DNA: TGTGCCAGCAGTGCCGTGACAGGAGACACTGAAGCTTTCTTT. It specifies CASSAVTGDTEAFF.